This note documents a single TCR beta chain sequence. Deep-level running was used for the assay. Original handling: ImmunoSEQ sequences covered only the junction and lacked quality scores; filtering therefore differed. Profiling relied on immunoSEQ multiplex PCR, and the TCRdb table lists in-frame clones only, not all of them. V and J calls and clone size follow that table, whereas D and trimming were derived from the DNA. The table records about 470,000 clones, around 79% of them present only once. The V and J ends lost 0 bases and 5 bases respectively, with 17 bases between them. Germline V CDR1 and CDR2: SGHRS, YFSETQ. The CDR3 is 16 amino acids. The sample comes from a study of shared clonotypes between healthy human individuals. The study used 80 million to 100 million PBMCs per unsorted sample for genomic DNA.

The V and J genes are TRBV5-1 and TRBJ1-1, with D possibly being TRBD1 (5 bases). Sequencing used PBMCs. The clonotype comes from a woman aged 40 to 50 in good health. Some clones in this sample may be carry-over from other donors' samples. The CDR3 sequence: CASSLVYLRGETEAFF. The DNA of the CDR3 is TGCGCCAGCAGCTTGGTTTATCTTCGAGGGGAAACTGAAGCTTTCTTT.